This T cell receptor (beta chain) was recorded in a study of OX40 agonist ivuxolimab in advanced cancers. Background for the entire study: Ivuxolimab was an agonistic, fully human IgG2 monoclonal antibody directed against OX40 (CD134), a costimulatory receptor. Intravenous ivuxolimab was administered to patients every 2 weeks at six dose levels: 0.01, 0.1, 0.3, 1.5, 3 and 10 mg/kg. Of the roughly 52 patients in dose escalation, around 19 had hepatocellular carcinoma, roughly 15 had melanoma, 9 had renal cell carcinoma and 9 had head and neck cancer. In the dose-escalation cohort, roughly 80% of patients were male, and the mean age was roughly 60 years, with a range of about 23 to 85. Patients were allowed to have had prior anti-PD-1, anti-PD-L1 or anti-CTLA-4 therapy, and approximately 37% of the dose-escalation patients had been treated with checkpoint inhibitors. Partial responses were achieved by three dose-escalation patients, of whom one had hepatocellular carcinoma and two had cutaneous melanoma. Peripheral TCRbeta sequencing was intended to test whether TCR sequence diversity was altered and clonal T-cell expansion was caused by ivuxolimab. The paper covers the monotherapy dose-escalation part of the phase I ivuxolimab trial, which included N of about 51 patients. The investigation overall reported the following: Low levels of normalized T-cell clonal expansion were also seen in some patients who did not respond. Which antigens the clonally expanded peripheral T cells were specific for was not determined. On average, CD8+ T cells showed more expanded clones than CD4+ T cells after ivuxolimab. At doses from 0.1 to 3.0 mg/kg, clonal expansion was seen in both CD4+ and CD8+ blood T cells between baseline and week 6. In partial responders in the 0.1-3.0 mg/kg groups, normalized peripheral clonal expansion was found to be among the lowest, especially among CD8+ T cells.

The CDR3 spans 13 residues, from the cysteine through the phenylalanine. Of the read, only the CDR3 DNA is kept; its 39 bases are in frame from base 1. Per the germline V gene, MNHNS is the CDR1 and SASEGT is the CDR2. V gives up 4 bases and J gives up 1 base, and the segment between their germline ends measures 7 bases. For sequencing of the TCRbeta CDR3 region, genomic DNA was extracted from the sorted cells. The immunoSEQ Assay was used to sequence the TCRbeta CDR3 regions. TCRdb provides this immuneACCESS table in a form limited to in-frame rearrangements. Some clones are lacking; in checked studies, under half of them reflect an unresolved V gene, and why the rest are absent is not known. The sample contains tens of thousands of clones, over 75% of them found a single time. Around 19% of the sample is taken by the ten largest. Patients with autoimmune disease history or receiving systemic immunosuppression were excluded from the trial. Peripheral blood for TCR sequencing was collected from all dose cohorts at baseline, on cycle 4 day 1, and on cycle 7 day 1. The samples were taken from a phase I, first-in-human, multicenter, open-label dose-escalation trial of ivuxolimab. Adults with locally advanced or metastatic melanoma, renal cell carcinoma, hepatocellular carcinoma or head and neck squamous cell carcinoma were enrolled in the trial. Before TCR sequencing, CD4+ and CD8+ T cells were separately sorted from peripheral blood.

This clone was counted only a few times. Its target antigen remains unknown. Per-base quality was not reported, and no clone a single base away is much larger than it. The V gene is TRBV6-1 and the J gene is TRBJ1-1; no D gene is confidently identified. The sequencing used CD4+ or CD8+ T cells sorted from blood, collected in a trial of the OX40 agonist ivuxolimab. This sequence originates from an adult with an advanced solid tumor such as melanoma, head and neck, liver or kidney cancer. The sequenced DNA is TGTGCCAGCAGTGGCGGAGAGAACACTGAAGCTTTCTTT. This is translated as CASSGGENTEAFF.